The T cell receptor (beta chain) described here comes from a study of blood T cell repertoires in COVID-19. Study information: Samples came from the United States, Italy and Spain, spanning acute and convalescent COVID-19. In each case, the material was cDNA or gDNA derived from T cells, B-cell-depleted T cells, or PBMCs.

V was pared by 1 base and J by 2 bases, with 21 bases between. The CDR3 length is 19 residues. Under the authors' procedure: By means of reference gene primer amplification, nucleated cell counts were estimated. The data were produced by immunoSEQ multiplex PCR, yet TCRdb's version contains in-frame clones alone and is incomplete. Clonal size and the V and J genes are those of that table, whereas D and trimming came from the DNA. The sample lists around 99,000 clones, roughly nine tenths occurring once. The TCR was taken from a man in his forties or fifties with active or convalescent COVID-19. The chain couples TRBV23-1 to TRBJ2-1; D is perhaps TRBD1 (6 bases). TRBV23-1 counts as an open reading frame of uncertain function. The sequenced material came from peripheral blood. The CDR3 spells CASSQFAEAGDLAYNEQFF. The CDR3, as DNA: TGCGCCAGCAGTCAATTCGCCGAGGCAGGGGATTTGGCCTACAATGAGCAGTTCTTC.